One and the same sample provided the 8 T cell receptor beta chains below, sequenced in a study of CD8+ T cells in alopecia areata. RNA was extracted and reverse transcribed into cDNA as the sequencing template. The table came from immunoSEQ multiplex PCR; TCRdb's copy has only in-frame clones and leaves some out. The profile shows about 170,000 clones, around 64% of them singletons. Sequencing was performed on CD8+ T cells sorted from blood, taken at week 0. Receptors were obtained from a human donor with alopecia areata.

A single count supports this clone. Other DNA sequences in this specimen translate into the identical CDR3. The V gene is TRBV27, the J gene TRBJ2-1, with 8 nucleotides matching TRBD1. Germline V gene sequence: CDR1 MNHEY, CDR2 SMNVEV (reference sequence). V shed 6 bases, J shed 4 bases, and the junction held 5 bases outside the gene matches. The CDR3 length is 14 residues. The CDR3 protein is CASSPGGAYNEQFF. CDR3 DNA: TGTGCCAGCAGCCCAGGGGGCGCGTACAATGAGCAGTTCTTC.

The gene calls are TRBV15 and TRBJ1-6; 9 bases align to TRBD1. V lost 9 bases and J lost 2; bases outside the gene matches: 8. From germline, CDR1 is LNHNV and CDR2 YYDKDF (reference sequence). The CDR3 sequence is 16 residues long. The CDR3: CATARDRATYNSPLHF. The CDR3 region has the DNA TGTGCCACGGCTAGGGACAGGGCGACCTATAATTCACCCCTCCACTTT.

In its sample, this clone was seen a few times. V usage is TRBV7-9 and J usage is TRBJ2-3; D tentatively fits TRBD1 or TRBD2 (6 bases each). Germline V CDR1 and CDR2: SEHNR, FQNEAQ (reference sequence). Trimming pared 2 bases from V and 4 bases from J, leaving 13 bases between. The CDR3 extends over 15 amino acids. In nucleotides, the CDR3 is TGTGCCAGCAGCTTAAGGGGGGCGTCGGCAGATACGCAGTATTTT. Translated: CASSLRGASADTQYF.

CDR3 bases: TGCAGCGTTTTGCGGGGGTTCAACACCGGGGAGCTGTTTTTT. Encoded protein: CSVLRGFNTGELFF. The chain couples TRBV29-1 to TRBJ2-2, with 7 positions matching TRBD2. CDR3 length equals 14 residues. Germline CDR1 reads SQVTM; CDR2 reads ANQGSEA. Trimming at V came to 5 bases and at J to 2 bases, leaving 5 bases not matched to a gene.

The chain is built from TRBV2 and TRBJ1-2; 7 bases fit TRBD1. Germline V CDR1 and CDR2: SNHLY, FYNNEI. The V gene end was trimmed by 4 bases and the J gene end by 4 bases; junction bases not matched to a gene: 9. The CDR3 covers 15 residues. CDR3 protein: CASSVEGGQAYGYTF. In nucleotides, the CDR3 is TGTGCCAGCAGTGTAGAGGGCGGACAGGCCTATGGCTACACCTTC. Supplemented by reference TRBV2 and TRBJ1-2, the full variable domain reads EPEVTQTPSHQVTQMGQEVILRCVPISNHLYFYWYRQILGQKVEFLVSFYNNEISEKSEIFDDQFSVERPDGSNFTLKIRSTKLEDSAMYFCASSVEGGQAYGYTFGSGTRLTVV.

This clone was seen just once. This sequence joins TRBV4-2 and TRBJ1-5; 7 positions agree with TRBD1. CDR3 length: 16 residues. In germline, CDR1 is LGHNA, CDR2 YNFKEQ. V was pared by 4 bases and J by 4 bases, with 10 bases of the junction left unmatched. DNA for the CDR3: TGTGCCAGCAGCCCATTCACAGGGGTAGCAAATCAGCCCCAGCATTTT. This encodes CASSPFTGVANQPQHF.

J is TRBJ1-1 and V is TRBV6-1, with D hard to call. Germline V gene sequence: CDR1 MNHNS, CDR2 SASEGT. Trimming removed 5 bases from V and 3 bases from J, with 7 bases in between. CDR3 length: 12 amino acids. The CDR3 bases are TGTGCCAGCAGTTTCGGCTACACTGAAGCTTTCTTT. The encoded protein is CASSFGYTEAFF.

In nucleotides, the CDR3 is TGTGCCAGCAGTGGAATCCGATCCTACGAGCAGTACTTC. Translated: CASSGIRSYEQYF. The gene calls are TRBV2 and TRBJ2-7; D unclear. This CDR3 is built from 13 residues. Per the germline V gene, CDR1 is SNHLY and CDR2 is FYNNEI. V was cut by 4 bases and J by 1 base, with 8 bases left in between.